Sequencing of this TCR beta chain was carried out in a study of CD8+ T cells in alopecia areata. Investigators isolated RNA and reverse transcribed it into cDNA to act as the sequencing template. TCRdb's copy holds only in-frame clones and misses some; the assay was immunoSEQ multiplex PCR. In the table there are roughly 210,000 clones, approximately 45% of which are singletons. Treatment meaning: oral pan-JAK inhibitor, 5-10 mg twice daily. V gave up 6 bases and J gave up 1 base; unmatched junction bases: 7. This CDR3 spans 15 amino acids. Germline CDR1 SNHLY, CDR2 FYNNEI. V gene TRBV2 combines with J gene TRBJ2-5; 8 bases agree with TRBD1. The sequencing used CD4+ T cells sorted from blood, collected at approximately week 37, from a patient treated with tofacitinib. This clonotype originated in a human donor with alopecia areata. This CDR3 is CASRAQGAPQETQYF. In nucleotides, the CDR3 is TGTGCCAGCAGGGCGCAGGGGGCCCCCCAAGAGACCCAGTACTTC. Together with reference TRBV2 and TRBJ2-5, the CDR3 gives the full variable domain: EPEVTQTPSHQVTQMGQEVILRCVPISNHLYFYWYRQILGQKVEFLVSFYNNEISEKSEIFDDQFSVERPDGSNFTLKIRSTKLEDSAMYFCASRAQGAPQETQYFGPGTRLLVL.